This T cell receptor beta chain was identified in a study of blood T cell repertoires in COVID-19. At the level of the study: Acute-phase and convalescent COVID-19 samples originated in the United States, Italy and Spain. The cDNA or gDNA used as material had been derived from T cells, B-cell-depleted T cells, or PBMCs.

Original analysis: Amplified reference gene primers provided the basis for estimating nucleated cell counts. The protocol was immunoSEQ multiplex PCR, while the TCRdb copy is restricted to in-frame clones and leaves out a portion. That table furnishes V, J and clone size, whereas the DNA furnished D and trimming. The sample lists fewer than 300,000 clones; approximately 86% were seen once. V was cut by 10 bases and J by 5 bases, with 24 bases left in between. The CDR3 runs 16 residues. The germline CDR1 and CDR2 sequences are MRHNA and SNTAGT. This chain links TRBV6-4 with TRBJ1-5; unclear D gene. The sequenced material came from peripheral blood. The source of this sequence is a man between 18 and 35 years old with active or convalescent COVID-19. CDR3 nucleotide sequence: TGTGCCAACCTAGGAGACTTAGACGCTGCATATCAGCCCCAGCATTTT. Amino acids: CANLGDLDAAYQPQHF.